These 8 T cell receptor beta chains came from one sample sequenced in a study of control samples from healthy donors and cancer patients. Using immunoSEQ multiplex PCR, the repertoire was profiled, and TCRdb retains in-frame clones only, with some absent. The table shows some 140,000 clones, with roughly 89% occurring only once. Source material: blood. These receptors all come from a man aged 25 to 40 in good health.

Only one count was recorded for this clone. This chain uses TRBV29-1 with TRBJ1-1; D uncertain. The V gene lost 7 bases and the J gene lost 2 bases, with 14 bases spanning the gap. The germline gives CDR1 SQVTM, CDR2 ANQGSEA. The CDR3 runs to 13 residues. The CDR3, as DNA: TGCAGCGCCCCGGGAAACAGAAACACTGAAGCTTTCTTT. This gives the protein CSAPGNRNTEAFF.

In its sample, this clone was seen once. The rearrangement links TRBV4-2 to TRBJ1-1, with D hard to call. CDR1 and CDR2 (germline): LGHNA, YNFKEQ. V dropped 3 bases and J dropped 4 bases, with 12 bases sitting between them. The CDR3 runs 14 residues. In DNA, the CDR3 is TGTGCCAGCAGCCAGCCCGTAGGGAGCACTGAAGCTTTCTTT. It translates to CASSQPVGSTEAFF.

CDR3 nucleotides: TGTGCCAGCAGCTTAGGGGCGGTTTCGGACATTCAGTACTTC. Amino acid sequence: CASSLGAVSDIQYF. This chain connects TRBV7-2 to TRBJ2-4; D remains unclear. Germline V gene sequence: CDR1 SGHTA, CDR2 FQGNSA. The ends were cut back, 1 base at V and 8 bases at J, with 12 bases in the middle. This CDR3 spans 14 amino acids.

The genes are TRBV15 and TRBJ2-1; D is perhaps TRBD2 (6 bases). CDR3 length: 16 amino acids. Germline V CDR1 and CDR2: LNHNV, YYDKDF (reference sequence). Trimming took 2 bases from V and 0 from J, leaving 11 bases between them. The CDR3 DNA reads TGTGCCACCAGCAGAATCCGGGGGAGCTCCTACAATGAGCAGTTCTTC. It specifies CATSRIRGSSYNEQFF.

J is TRBJ1-2 and V is TRBV30; D remains ambiguous. In germline, CDR1 is GTSNPN, CDR2 SVGIG (reference sequence). The CDR3 consists of 15 residues. The V end lost 0 bases, the J end lost 5 bases, and 16 bases lay between the germline ends. CDR3 nucleotide sequence: TGTGCCTGGAGTGTATTGCTTGCCAGCCCATATGGCTACACCTTC. Amino acid sequence: CAWSVLLASPYGYTF.

This clone was recorded once. The J gene is TRBJ2-6, the V gene TRBV28; no clear D gene. The germline CDR1 and CDR2 sequences are MDHEN and SYDVKM. Trimming took 3 bases from V and 0 from J, leaving 12 bases between them. CDR3 length equals 17 residues. In DNA form, the CDR3 reads TGTGCCAGCAGTTTTGGGGAACCCCCCTCTGGGGCCAACGTCCTGACTTTC. Protein sequence: CASSFGEPPSGANVLTF. Combining the CDR3 with reference TRBV28 and TRBJ2-6 gives the whole variable domain DVKVTQSSRYLVKRTGEKVFLECVQDMDHENMFWYRQDPGLGLRLIYFSYDVKMKEKGDIPEGYSVSREKKERFSLILESASTNQTSMYLCASSFGEPPSGANVLTFGAGSRLTVL.

The genes are TRBV5-6 and TRBJ1-1; possible D gene TRBD1, 6 bases. Trimming stripped 2 bases from V and 3 bases from J, with 14 bases between. This CDR3 is 15 amino acids long. Germline V gene sequence: CDR1 SGHDT, CDR2 YYEEEE. The CDR3 coding sequence is TGTGCCAGCAGCTTATGGGGGTCAGGGGACACTGAAGCTTTCTTT. It specifies CASSLWGSGDTEAFF. The full variable domain, with the rest looked up from reference TRBV5-6 and TRBJ1-1, is DAGVTQSPTHLIKTRGQQVTLRCSPKSGHDTVSWYQQALGQGPQFIFQYYEEEERQRGNFPDRFSGHQFPNYSSELNVNALLLGDSALYLCASSLWGSGDTEAFFGQGTRLTVV.

The chain recombines TRBV4-1 with TRBJ1-4; D possibly corresponds to TRBD1 (6 bases). V was trimmed by 5 bases and J by 0 bases, leaving 10 bases between them. The CDR3 has 15 amino acids. Germline CDR1 MGHRA, CDR2 YSYEKL. The DNA of the CDR3 is TGCGCCAGCAGCTCCCGGACAGCAACTAATGAAAAACTGTTTTTT. Protein: CASSSRTATNEKLFF.